The entry that follows covers one TCR beta chain sequence. This record belongs to a study of blood T cell repertoires in COVID-19. As for the study in general: Material from acute and convalescent COVID-19 was sourced from the United States, Italy and Spain. The cDNA or gDNA used as material had been derived from T cells, B-cell-depleted T cells, or PBMCs.

Trimming shortened V by 7 bases and J by 2 bases, and 9 bases separated the two germline ends. CDR3 length: 13 amino acids. Germline lookup yields CDR1 ENHRY and CDR2 SYGVKD. Authors' analysis steps: Amplification of reference gene primers was used by the study to estimate nucleated cell counts. The data were produced by immunoSEQ multiplex PCR, yet TCRdb's version contains in-frame clones alone and is incomplete. V and J calls and clone size are as listed in that table; D and trimming were resolved from the DNA. The data contain roughly 60,000 clones, 60% to 85% of them singletons. The TCR comes from a human donor in a cohort sampled during active COVID-19. The sequenced sample was peripheral blood. The genes are TRBV10-3 and TRBJ2-1; TRBD1 might be the D (5 bases). This CDR3 is CAIKQDTYNEQFF. DNA of the CDR3: TGTGCCATCAAGCAGGACACCTACAATGAGCAGTTCTTC.